The clone carrying this T cell receptor beta chain was seen more than once but under ten times. TRAV- and TRBV-specific primers, spanning alpha and beta chains, primed first-strand cDNA. With a V-primer adapter and a constant-region primer, TCRs were amplified for 20 PCR cycles. mRNA, once isolated, was amplified by in vitro transcription. A single record per CDR3 protein comes from TCRdb applying MiXCR to the reads. The table includes approximately 9,000 distinct CDR3 sequences, roughly three quarters detected once. These data are taken from a study of low-dose radiotherapy and immunotherapy resistance in tumors. Across the study: With fractions of 0.5 Gy given every 2 weeks, Cohort 1 accumulated a total of 6.5 Gy. Those assigned to Cohort 2 were treated with 1 Gy per fraction every two weeks (13 Gy in total over 26 weeks).

Eligibility was restricted to patients presenting with advanced solid tumors that lacked tumor-infiltrating lymphocytes. The receptor was derived from a human donor with advanced metastatic prostate, ovarian, gallbladder or colorectal cancer (not recorded which). This table probably holds off-target reads from a library built for another chain.

Written as DNA, the CDR3 is TGTGCCAGCTCACCCGGAGACACGGAGCAGTTCTTC. Encoded protein: CASSPGDTEQFF. The V gene is TRBV18, the J gene TRBJ2-1; D is unresolved. The V end was cut by 3 bases, the J end by 10 bases, with 10 bases between. The CDR3 length is 12 residues. Germline CDR1 is KGHSH and CDR2 is LQKENI.